This is a list of T cell receptor beta chains from one sample in a study of breast tumors, draining lymph nodes, adjacent tissues. TCRdb redid the calling of the multiplex PCR reads with MiXCR, one entry per CDR3 protein. Counted here are some 120,000 distinct CDR3 sequences, 20% occurring once; the ten biggest clones make up roughly 4%. Sequences were obtained from axillary lymph node tissue. The origin of the receptors is a female donor with breast cancer. Some clones in this sample may be carry-over from other donors' samples. Each CDR3 is given with its conserved first and last residue. D genes are given only for firm matches. Where a row states a size, it is once, few, many or the class of an expanded clone; other rows omit it.

many	TRBV12-3/TRBV12-4	-	TRBJ1-5	CASRWGNQPQHF	TGTGCCAGCAGATGGGGGAATCAGCCCCAGCATTTT
many	TRBV4-1	-	TRBJ1-2	CASSQVQGGNYNYGYTF	TGCGCCAGCAGCCAAGTCCAGGGTGGGAATTATAACTATGGCTACACCTTC
many	TRBV7-6	-	TRBJ2-7	CASSSTGSEQYF	TGTGCCAGCAGCTCTACAGGGTCCGAGCAGTACTTC
-	TRBV10-3	TRBD1	TRBJ2-5	CAISESQAGTGGETQYF	TGTGCCATCAGTGAGTCCCAAGCCGGGACAGGGGGAGAGACCCAGTACTTC
few	TRBV6-1	-	TRBJ2-2	CASTHTRAVGELFF	TGTGCCAGCACCCATACGAGGGCGGTCGGGGAGCTGTTTTTT
many	TRBV24-1	-	TRBJ2-2	CATSDIQGTGELFF	TGTGCCACCAGTGATATACAAGGCACCGGGGAGCTGTTTTTT
many	TRBV5-6	-	TRBJ2-5	CASLATGQNQETQYF	TGTGCCAGCTTAGCCACCGGACAGAATCAAGAGACCCAGTACTTC
many	TRBV7-4	TRBD1	TRBJ1-3	CASSSLRQGAGNTIYF	TGTGCCAGCAGCTCCTTAAGACAGGGGGCTGGAAACACCATATATTTT
many	TRBV20-1	-	TRBJ1-5	CSARGVYRVDNQPQHF	TGCAGTGCTAGAGGCGTTTACAGGGTTGACAATCAGCCCCAGCATTTT
many	TRBV20-1	-	TRBJ2-1	CSARVQGTQSYNEQFF	TGCAGTGCTAGAGTCCAGGGGACACAATCCTACAATGAGCAGTTCTTC
many	TRBV18	-	TRBJ1-2	CASSPPNTAYGYTF	TGTGCCAGCTCACCACCGAATACAGCCTATGGCTACACCTTC
many	TRBV29-1	-	TRBJ2-5	CSVEKRTIEETQYF	TGCAGCGTTGAAAAGCGGACCATAGAAGAGACCCAGTACTTC
few	TRBV12-3/TRBV12-4	-	TRBJ2-5	CASSLRLRIQETQYF	TGTGCCAGCAGTTTACGGCTACGTATTCAAGAGACCCAGTACTTC
many	TRBV6-6	-	TRBJ2-7	CASSLQRYEQYF	TGTGCCAGCAGTTTACAGCGGTACGAGCAGTACTTC
-	TRBV18	-	TRBJ1-2	CASSPAKGRNYGYTF	TGTGCCAGCTCACCAGCGAAGGGGCGTAACTATGGCTACACCTTC
many	TRBV20-1	-	TRBJ2-5	CSARERGVANQETQYF	TGCAGTGCTAGAGAGAGGGGGGTGGCGAACCAAGAGACCCAGTACTTC
-	TRBV7-2	-	TRBJ1-1	CASSLAYIRMNTEAFF	TGTGCCAGCAGCTTAGCGTATATCAGAATGAACACTGAAGCTTTCTTT
many	TRBV7-9	-	TRBJ2-7	CASSGTGRDHEQYF	TGTGCCAGCAGCGGCACGGGGCGGGATCACGAGCAGTACTTC
-	TRBV20-1	TRBD2	TRBJ2-3	CSARRLGGDLSSDTQYF	TGCAGTGCTAGAAGGCTCGGGGGGGATCTTTCCTCAGATACGCAGTATTTT
many	TRBV2	-	TRBJ2-1	CASRETYEQFF	TGTGCCAGCAGGGAGACGTATGAGCAGTTCTTC
-	TRBV9	-	TRBJ1-1	CASSVETRNTEAFF	TGTGCCAGCAGCGTAGAGACAAGGAACACTGAAGCTTTCTTT
many	TRBV3-1	-	TRBJ1-2	CASRSHSAGVRDGYTF	TGTGCCAGCAGGTCACATTCGGCAGGGGTACGGGATGGCTACACCTTC
many	TRBV10-3	-	TRBJ1-5	CAISETTRQNQPQHF	TGTGCCATCAGTGAGACGACTCGACAGAACCAGCCCCAGCATTTT
many	TRBV24-1	TRBD1	TRBJ2-3	CATSGTVTDTQYF	TGTGCCACCAGCGGGACAGTCACAGATACGCAGTATTTT
-	TRBV27	-	TRBJ2-7	CASRSWDILGEQYF	TGTGCCAGCAGGTCCTGGGACATCCTCGGGGAGCAGTACTTC
many	TRBV10-2	-	TRBJ1-5	CASSESLQGRNQPQHF	TGCGCCAGCAGTGAGTCGCTCCAAGGAAGGAATCAGCCCCAGCATTTT
many	TRBV11-1	-	TRBJ2-1	CASSLVQVDNEQFF	TGTGCCAGCAGCTTAGTACAGGTTGACAATGAGCAGTTCTTC
many	TRBV12-3/TRBV12-4	-	TRBJ2-7	CASRQGLLYEQYF	TGTGCCAGCAGACAGGGACTTCTCTACGAGCAGTACTTC
-	TRBV6-1	TRBD2	TRBJ2-1	CASSENAGGIRDEQFF	TGTGCCAGCAGTGAAAATGCGGGGGGGATTCGGGATGAGCAGTTCTTC
-	TRBV27	TRBD1	TRBJ1-2	CASSLFQGEGYTF	TGTGCCAGCAGTTTATTTCAGGGGGAAGGCTACACCTTC
many	TRBV6-5	-	TRBJ2-7	CASSRTGLEQYF	TGTGCCAGCAGCCGGACGGGCCTCGAGCAGTACTTC
-	TRBV6-5	-	TRBJ1-6	CASNYRDRIDYNSPLHF	TGTGCCAGCAATTACCGCGACAGGATAGACTATAATTCACCCCTCCACTTT
many	TRBV20-1	-	TRBJ2-7	CSAGFPLQYEQYF	TGCAGTGCCGGATTCCCTCTCCAATACGAGCAGTACTTC